This paragraph covers one T cell receptor beta chain sequence. This sample stems from a study of Tregs in tolerant kidney transplant recipients. Sequencing used immunoSEQ multiplex PCR; TCRdb keeps in-frame clones, though not all of them. The sample contains tens of thousands of clones, about 90% of which appear only once. The origin of this receptor is a human donor in good health. The sample consisted of Tregs from blood.

This chain's CDR3 is CASSVASLPLKADTQYF. CDR3 coding DNA: TGTGCCAGCAGCGTAGCCTCCCTACCACTCAAGGCAGATACGCAGTATTTT. The genes are TRBV9 and TRBJ2-3; D not certain. The CDR3 loop spans 17 amino acids. Per the germline V gene, CDR1 is SGDLS and CDR2 is YYNGEE. V was pared by 0 bases and J by 4 bases, with 18 bases between.